The source of this T cell receptor beta chain is a study of identifying expanded T cells in peripheral blood. The method was immunoSEQ multiplex PCR; TCRdb's version includes in-frame clones alone and lacks a portion of them. The sample carries 60,000 to 70,000 clones, about 87% recorded once. This TCR was sampled from a person between 18 and 75 years old in good health. The sequenced material came from blood.

In DNA form, the CDR3 reads TGTGCCTGGAAGGCAGGGCAGAGCTCCTACGAGCAGTACTTC. This gives the protein CAWKAGQSSYEQYF. The chain has TRBV30 and TRBJ2-7; D is perhaps TRBD1 (5 bases). The CDR3 runs 14 residues. The V gene lost 4 bases and the J gene lost 0 bases, with 13 bases spanning the gap. Germline V CDR1 and CDR2: GTSNPN, SVGIG (reference sequence).